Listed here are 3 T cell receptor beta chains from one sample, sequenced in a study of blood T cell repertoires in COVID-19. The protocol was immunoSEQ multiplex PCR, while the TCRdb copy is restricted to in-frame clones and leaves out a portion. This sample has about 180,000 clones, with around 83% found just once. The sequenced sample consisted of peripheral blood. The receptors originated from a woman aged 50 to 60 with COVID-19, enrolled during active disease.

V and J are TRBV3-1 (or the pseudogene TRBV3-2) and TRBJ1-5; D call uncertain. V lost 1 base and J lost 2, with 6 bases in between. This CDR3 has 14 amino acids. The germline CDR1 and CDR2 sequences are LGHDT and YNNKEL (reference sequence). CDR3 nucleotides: TGTGCCAGCAGCCAAGGACATCGCAATCAGCCCCAGCATTTT. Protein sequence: CASSQGHRNQPQHF.

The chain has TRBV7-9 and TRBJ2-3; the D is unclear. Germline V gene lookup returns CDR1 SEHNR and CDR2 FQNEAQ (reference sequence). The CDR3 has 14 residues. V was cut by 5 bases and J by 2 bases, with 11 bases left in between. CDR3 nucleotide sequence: TGTGCCAGCAGCGTCGACTGGGTCACAGATACGCAGTATTTT. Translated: CASSVDWVTDTQYF.

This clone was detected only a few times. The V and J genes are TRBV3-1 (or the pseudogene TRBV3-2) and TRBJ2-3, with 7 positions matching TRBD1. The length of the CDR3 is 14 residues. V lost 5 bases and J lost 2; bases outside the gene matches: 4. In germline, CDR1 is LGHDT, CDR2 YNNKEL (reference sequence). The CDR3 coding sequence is TGTGCCAGCAGCGACAGGGTCTCCACAGATACGCAGTATTTT. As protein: CASSDRVSTDTQYF.